This T cell receptor (beta chain) was profiled in a study of vaccination and CD4 T cells after COVID-19. Turning to the study itself: The post-vaccine samples came a median around 71 days after dose two (range 14 to 241). Each control was exposed to a CEFX pool, an HIV-1 Nef pool, or no peptide at all.

General study results and limits: Researchers report that a median about 89% of reactive clones in convalescent patients surfaced only post-vaccination.

Note on this clonotype: As yet, its antigen is unknown.

At the Johns Hopkins FTIC core, DNA taken from cultured CD4+ T cells was sequenced by way of the Oncomine TCR Beta short-read assay. TCRdb reanalysed the PCR reads using MiXCR and keeps one entry per CDR3 protein. The repertoire includes thousands of distinct CDR3 sequences, roughly 40% of them detected once, and about 36% sits in the top ten. Described treatment: roughly ten-day PBMC culture with coronavirus spike peptide pools or control peptides (ViraFEST assay). CD4+ T-cell collection from the unexposed donor predated the COVID-19 pandemic (2011-2018). T cells were expanded with peptide pools, and expanded clonotypes were identified by TCR sequencing. CDR3 size: 15 residues. Trimming shortened V by 2 bases and J by 5 bases, and 18 bases separated the two germline ends. Germline CDR1 and CDR2: SQVTM and ANQGSEA.

This clonotype was obtained from a human donor in good health. Sequenced material: CD4+ T cells from blood, cultured in vitro. The chain employs TRBV29-1 and TRBJ1-2; TRBD1 might be the D (5 bases). In DNA form, the CDR3 reads TGCAGCGTTGAATTGTTGTCAGGGAGGTTGTATGGCTACACCTTC. Its translation: CSVELLSGRLYGYTF.